The following is a T cell receptor (beta chain) sequence with its context. The V gene end was trimmed by 5 bases and the J gene end by 5 bases; junction bases not matched to a gene: 5. In germline, CDR1 is MNHEY, CDR2 SMNVEV (reference sequence). The CDR3 loop spans 14 amino acids. Libraries were prepared by immunoSEQ multiplex PCR; TCRdb keeps only in-frame clonotypes and omits some of them. The table includes about 100,000 clones, about 83% detected once. The data were obtained in a study of blood T cell repertoires in COVID-19. Study-wide context: Sources were T cells, B-cell-depleted T cells, or PBMCs; the material itself was cDNA or gDNA.

The chain carries TRBV27 and TRBJ2-2; 7 nucleotides match TRBD2. Input material: peripheral blood. The clonotype originates from a human donor in a cohort sampled during active COVID-19. CDR3 region: CASSRPGGTGELFF. The CDR3, as DNA: TGTGCCAGCAGTCGCCCCGGGGGGACCGGGGAGCTGTTTTTT.